This record covers a single TCR beta chain. The sample is drawn from a study of CD8 T cells in Susac syndrome. The authors carried out high-throughput sequencing of TCR beta. They applied it to CD8+ and CD4+ T cells obtained from blood. The CD8+ and CD4+ T cells were isolated magnetically using a negative isolation approach, whereas the TEMRA cells were enriched by FACS. With random hexamers, roughly 0.45 to 1 ug RNA was reverse transcribed. The immunoSEQ assay covered 54 Vbeta and 13 Jbeta segments for CDR3. TCRdb recomputed calls from the immunoSEQ multiplex PCR reads with MiXCR, one row per CDR3 protein. Counted here are some 110,000 distinct CDR3 sequences, about 92% occurring once; the ten biggest clones make up roughly 0.088%. The TCR sequence derives from a human donor with multiple sclerosis. The sample comprised CD4+ T cells from PBMCs.

CDR3 coding DNA: TGTGCCAGCACCGGCACTAATGAAAAACTGTTTTTT. Translated, it gives CASTGTNEKLFF. This chain links TRBV7-9 with TRBJ1-4; D is uncertain. V was trimmed by 7 bases and J by 2 bases, leaving 5 bases between them. Germline CDR1 SEHNR, CDR2 FQNEAQ (reference sequence). The CDR3 is made up of 12 amino acids. The whole variable domain, filled in from reference TRBV7-9 and TRBJ1-4, reads DTGVSQNPRHKITKRGQNVTFRCDPISEHNRLYWYRQTLGQGPEFLTYFQNEAQLEKSRLLSDRFSAERPKGSFSTLEIQRTEQGDSAMYLCASTGTNEKLFFGSGTQLSVL.